The subject of this entry is one TCR beta chain. Antigen unknown. This entry belongs to a study of T-cell memory formation after mild COVID-19. General observations from the study: There was no confirmation that second-wave clones peaking on day 37 were SARS-CoV-2 specific. Pre-infection memory contained some responding clones, which suggested that cross-reactive memory had joined.

The authors produced TCR alpha and TCR beta cDNA libraries with sample barcodes and UMIs by 5'RACE using constant-segment primers. Using its own MiXCR run on the 5' RACE reads, TCRdb lists one record per CDR3 protein. The sample has 550,000 to 650,000 distinct CDR3 sequences; roughly a sixth are singletons. Unmatched junction bases numbered 10, after V lost 2 bases and J lost 5 bases. Germline V gives CDR1 SGHTA, CDR2 FQGNSA. The CDR3 runs 17 residues. This clonotype was sampled from an adult woman who had mild COVID-19 (a few samples of this study predate the infection). Cell type and time point are not known. V is TRBV7-2 and J is TRBJ2-1; 9 bases agree with TRBD1. The sequencing sample was made of PBMCs or a T cell subset sorted from them (not recorded which). Here the CDR3 reads CASSLRSGTGPHNEQFF. The CDR3 nucleotides read TGTGCCAGCAGCTTACGGTCCGGGACAGGGCCCCACAATGAGCAGTTCTTC.